The following is a T cell receptor beta chain sequence with its context. As yet, its antigen is unknown. This entry belongs to a study of shared clonotypes between healthy human individuals. At the level of the study: Three plates each covered CD4 naive and memory; CD8 naive two, CD8 memory one. Overall study findings and caveats: Several donors had 5% to 6.5% of their naive CD4 clonotypes in common. Non-shared clonotypes were found to have lower generation probabilities than the clonotypes that were shared by all four of the sorted-subset donors.

Naive-designated CD8 cells lacked CD45RO, were positively enriched for CCR7, and omitted terminally differentiated effector memory CD45RA+ cells. After removal of 6 bases from V and 5 bases from J, the junction contained 16 bases not matched to a gene. This CDR3 has 17 residues. CDR1 PRHDT and CDR2 FYEKMQ come from the germline V gene (reference sequence). Authors' analysis steps: Filtering differed, since immunoSEQ gave only junction sequences and no quality scores. Sequenced by immunoSEQ multiplex PCR; TCRdb stores in-frame clones only, minus some. V and J calls and clone size are copied from that table; D and trimming were computed from the DNA. The sample consists of hundreds of thousands of clones, about 96% of them appearing once.

Sequences were obtained from naive CD8+ T cells sorted from blood. The V and J genes are TRBV13 and TRBJ2-5; 9 nucleotides line up with TRBD1. The TCR sequence derives from a man aged 25-45 years in good health. The CDR3 loop is CASSRSPGTGIEETQYF. DNA for the CDR3: TGTGCCAGCAGTCGGTCCCCCGGGACAGGGATTGAGGAGACCCAGTACTTC.